Each of the 14 T cell receptor beta chains below was sequenced from the same sample in a study of tumor-infiltrating lymphocytes in localized non-small cell lung cancer. Data came from immunoSEQ multiplex PCR; TCRdb stores just in-frame clones and leaves some out. The sample has about 14,000 clones, approximately 70% seen once. The sequenced sample was lung tumor tissue. These receptor sequences come from a human donor with non-small cell lung cancer.

This clone has more than one count but fewer than ten. The gene calls are TRBV6-6 and TRBJ2-7; 7 nucleotides line up with TRBD1. Losses at the gene ends were 5 bases for V and 0 bases for J; bases not matched to a gene: 7. This CDR3 contains 15 residues. The germline CDR1 and CDR2 sequences are MNHNY and SVGAGI (reference sequence). This CDR3 is CASSHGQESSYEQYF. The DNA of the CDR3 is TGTGCCAGCAGTCACGGACAGGAGAGCTCCTACGAGCAGTACTTC.

J is TRBJ1-3 and V is TRBV7-2; D remains ambiguous. V was pared by 5 bases and J by 0 bases, with 11 bases between. The germline V gene has CDR1 SGHTA and CDR2 FQGNSA. The CDR3 runs 15 residues. The DNA for the CDR3 is TGTGCCAGCAGCATACAGCCTTCCTCTGGAAACACCATATATTTT. It yields the protein CASSIQPSSGNTIYF. The whole variable domain, filled in from reference TRBV7-2 and TRBJ1-3, reads GAGVSQSPSNKVTEKGKDVELRCDPISGHTALYWYRQSLGQGLEFLIYFQGNSAPDKSGLPSDRFSAERTGGSVSTLTIQRTQQEDSAVYLCASSIQPSSGNTIYFGEGSWLTVV.

This clone was seen once. This chain connects TRBV6-1 to TRBJ1-3; D gene uncertain. CDR3 length equals 14 residues. The ends were cut back, 3 bases at V and 0 bases at J, with 6 bases in the middle. Germline values: CDR1 MNHNS, CDR2 SASEGT. The CDR3 DNA is TGTGCCAGCAGTGAGGTTAGCTCTGGAAACACCATATATTTT. Translating gives CASSEVSSGNTIYF.

The J gene is TRBJ1-3, the V gene TRBV7-2; TRBD1 is a possible D gene (5 bases). The CDR3 loop spans 15 amino acids. V was cut by 6 bases and J by 2 bases, with 14 bases left in between. Germline V gene lookup returns CDR1 SGHTA and CDR2 FQGNSA. The CDR3 DNA sequence: TGTGCCAGCAGGCCCCCGGGGGGTCCTGGAAACACCATATATTTT. Translating gives CASRPPGGPGNTIYF. The variable domain in full, with the rest retrieved from reference TRBV7-2 and TRBJ1-3, is GAGVSQSPSNKVTEKGKDVELRCDPISGHTALYWYRQSLGQGLEFLIYFQGNSAPDKSGLPSDRFSAERTGGSVSTLTIQRTQQEDSAVYLCASRPPGGPGNTIYFGEGSWLTVV.

The V call is TRBV7-9, the J call TRBJ2-1; 8 bases agree with TRBD2. J gave up 3 bases and V 5 bases, and 9 bases lay outside the gene matches. Per the germline V gene, CDR1 is SEHNR and CDR2 is FQNEAQ (reference sequence). CDR3 length equals 16 residues. CDR3 in DNA: TGTGCCAGCAGCATCCTTAGCGGGACCCACTACAATGAGCAGTTCTTC. It specifies CASSILSGTHYNEQFF. Full variable domain (missing parts from reference TRBV7-9 and TRBJ2-1): DTGVSQNPRHKITKRGQNVTFRCDPISEHNRLYWYRQTLGQGPEFLTYFQNEAQLEKSRLLSDRFSAERPKGSFSTLEIQRTEQGDSAMYLCASSILSGTHYNEQFFGPGTRLTVL.

This clone appeared once. CDR3 region: CASRLHPGGSCRYEQYF. The CDR3, as DNA: TGTGCAAGTCGCCTCCACCCGGGCGGGAGTTGTAGGTACGAGCAGTACTTC. The V and J genes are TRBV12-2 and TRBJ2-7; the table's D call, TRBD2, was not checked against the DNA. TRBV12-2 is labeled a pseudogene. The CDR3 extends over 17 amino acids.

The V and J genes are TRBV5-4 and TRBJ2-7; the D is unclear. Germline-derived CDR1 and CDR2 are SGHNT and YYREEE (reference sequence). The CDR3 totals 13 residues. V was clipped by 4 bases and J by 7 bases, with 15 bases between them. CDR3 protein: CASSPRLDGEQYF. CDR3 DNA: TGTGCCAGCAGCCCTCGCCTCGATGGGGAGCAGTACTTC.

CDR3 sequence (DNA): TGTGCCAGCAGCTCGCCGCTAGTGAGGGACAGCCTAAGCTCCTACGAGCAGTACTTC. Translating it yields CASSSPLVRDSLSSYEQYF. The genes are TRBV11-2 and TRBJ2-7; 7 bases line up with TRBD1. CDR3 length equals 19 residues. Germline-derived CDR1 and CDR2 are SGHAT and FQNNGV. Trimming at V came to 4 bases and at J to 0 bases, leaving 18 bases not matched to a gene. The full variable domain, with the rest looked up from reference TRBV11-2 and TRBJ2-7, is EAGVAQSPRYKIIEKRQSVAFWCNPISGHATLYWYQQILGQGPKLLIQFQNNGVVDDSQLPKDRFSAERLKGVDSTLKIQPAKLEDSAVYLCASSSPLVRDSLSSYEQYFGPGTRLTVT.

The chain carries TRBV7-2 and TRBJ2-7; no firm D call. V was shortened by 1 base and J by 2 bases, with 12 bases between the two germline ends. Germline CDR1 reads SGHTA; CDR2 reads FQGNSA. The CDR3 runs to 15 residues. CDR3 loop: CASSLGGSIAYEQYF. The CDR3 nucleotides are TGTGCCAGCAGCTTAGGAGGCTCAATCGCCTACGAGCAGTACTTC.

J is TRBJ1-3 and V is TRBV7-2, with unresolved D. This CDR3 has 16 amino acids. Germline V CDR1 and CDR2: SGHTA, FQGNSA. V was trimmed by 5 bases and J by 1 base, leaving 15 bases between them. CDR3 amino acids: CASSPHMGLSGNTIYF. In DNA form, the CDR3 reads TGTGCCAGCAGCCCCCACATGGGGTTGTCTGGAAACACCATATATTTT.

This clone has a handful of counts. This rearrangement joins TRBV18 to TRBJ2-4; 9 nucleotides line up with TRBD1. Germline V gene lookup returns CDR1 KGHSH and CDR2 LQKENI. V was clipped by 5 bases and J by 8 bases; unmatched bases: 10. This CDR3 has 15 residues. CDR3 nucleotide sequence: TGTGCCAGCTCAGCACAACAGGGGGCCGGGGACATTCAGTACTTC. This codes for CASSAQQGAGDIQYF.

V is TRBV9 and J is TRBJ1-1, with unresolved D. Looked up from germline, CDR1 is SGDLS and CDR2 is YYNGEE. The CDR3 has 15 residues. Trimming stripped 1 base from V and 1 base from J, with 11 bases between. CDR3 protein: CASSVSGSKNTEAFF. CDR3 DNA sequence: TGTGCCAGCAGCGTATCGGGGTCTAAGAACACTGAAGCTTTCTTT. Full variable domain (missing parts from reference TRBV9 and TRBJ1-1): DSGVTQTPKHLITATGQRVTLRCSPRSGDLSVYWYQQSLDQGLQFLIQYYNGEERAKGNILERFSAQQFPDLHSELNLSSLELGDSALYFCASSVSGSKNTEAFFGQGTRLTVV.

V gene TRBV2 combines with J gene TRBJ1-4; TRBD1 agrees at 7 bases. The germline V gene has CDR1 SNHLY and CDR2 FYNNEI. The CDR3 contains 15 residues. Trimming at V came to 8 bases and at J to 0 bases, leaving 6 bases not matched to a gene. CDR3 sequence reads: CASRDRATTNEKLFF. The CDR3 coding sequence is TGTGCCAGCCGCGACAGGGCCACAACTAATGAAAAACTGTTTTTT. The full variable domain, with the rest looked up from reference TRBV2 and TRBJ1-4, is EPEVTQTPSHQVTQMGQEVILRCVPISNHLYFYWYRQILGQKVEFLVSFYNNEISEKSEIFDDQFSVERPDGSNFTLKIRSTKLEDSAMYFCASRDRATTNEKLFFGSGTQLSVL.

This rearrangement joins TRBV18 to TRBJ2-5, with 7 bases matching TRBD1. The junction had 9 bases not matched to a gene; V was cut back by 6 bases and J by 5 bases. The CDR3 sequence is 14 residues long. Germline loops: CDR1 KGHSH, CDR2 LQKENI. In DNA, the CDR3 is TGTGCCAGCTCGCCTACAGGGGATGGGGAGACCCAGTACTTC. Translating gives CASSPTGDGETQYF.